The 20 T cell receptor beta chains presented below share a single source sample, sequenced in a study of beta chain features in type 1 diabetes. The sequenced template was cDNA made from the entire isolated RNA. TCRdb keeps only in-frame clones here, not all; method: immunoSEQ multiplex PCR. The sample lists about 930,000 clones, roughly 15% seen once, with about 0.025% in the top ten. Material for sequencing was naive CD4+ T cells from blood. The receptors were gathered from a woman younger than 30 in good health.

This clone was observed a handful of times. V is TRBV10-2 and J is TRBJ2-1, with D maybe TRBD2 (5 bases). V was shortened by 6 bases and J by 7 bases, with 13 bases between the two germline ends. There are 13 residues in the CDR3. The germline gives CDR1 WSHSY, CDR2 SAAADI. This CDR3 is CASRPVGVNEQFF. The CDR3 DNA sequence: TGCGCCAGCAGGCCGGTGGGAGTTAATGAGCAGTTCTTC.

This clone was recorded a few times. The V gene is TRBV28, the J gene TRBJ2-7; TRBD2 aligns across 10 bases. Germline V CDR1 and CDR2: MDHEN, SYDVKM. V trimming: 2 bases; J trimming: 5 bases; junction bases outside the gene matches: 9. CDR3 size: 16 residues. The CDR3 spells CASSLDLAGVNHEQYF. The CDR3 DNA follows: TGTGCCAGCAGTTTAGATCTAGCGGGAGTAAACCACGAGCAGTACTTC.

Details on this clone: The same CDR3 arises from other DNA sequences in this sample as well. The V call is TRBV7-2, the J call TRBJ2-7; 13 bases fit TRBD2. V was clipped by 4 bases and J by 2 bases; unmatched bases: 2. Germline values: CDR1 SGHTA, CDR2 FQGNSA. The CDR3 loop spans 15 amino acids. CDR3 in amino acids: CASSWTSGSAYEQYF. The CDR3 DNA reads as TGTGCCAGCAGCTGGACTAGCGGGAGCGCCTACGAGCAGTACTTC.

The chain recombines TRBV5-6 with TRBJ2-3, with no clear D. The germline CDR1 and CDR2 sequences are SGHDT and YYEEEE. V lost 0 bases and J 2 bases, leaving 10 bases between the germline ends. This CDR3 has 15 residues. CDR3 sequence reads: CASSLASAYTDTQYF. The CDR3 region has the DNA TGTGCCAGCAGCTTGGCCAGTGCTTACACAGATACGCAGTATTTT.

V is TRBV7-9 and J is TRBJ2-7; maybe TRBD2 (6 bases). CDR3 length: 13 residues. CDR1 is SEHNR, CDR2 FQNEAQ, per germline (reference sequence). V lost 5 bases to trimming and J lost 2 bases, with 10 bases between them. DNA for the CDR3: TGTGCCAGCAGCGCTTGGGGGGCCTACGAGCAGTACTTC. It codes for CASSAWGAYEQYF.

The sample holds a few counts of this clone. V usage is TRBV7-2 and J usage is TRBJ2-5; the D gene is possibly TRBD2 (5 bases). Trimming stripped 1 base from V and 5 bases from J, with 11 bases between. The length of the CDR3 is 14 residues. Germline values: CDR1 SGHTA, CDR2 FQGNSA. The CDR3 spells CASSLGNPGETQYF. The CDR3 DNA reads TGTGCCAGCAGCTTAGGCAACCCGGGGGAGACCCAGTACTTC.

This clone was observed a few times. This chain connects TRBV4-2 to TRBJ2-5, with 7 bases aligning to TRBD1. Unmatched junction bases numbered 6, after V lost 0 bases and J lost 11 bases. This CDR3 is built from 13 residues. CDR1 and CDR2 from the germline V gene are LGHNA and YNFKEQ. This chain's CDR3 is CASSQEADRVQYF. The CDR3 DNA reads TGTGCCAGCAGCCAAGAGGCCGACAGGGTTCAGTACTTC.

This clone has just a few counts. This chain joins TRBV11-3 and TRBJ2-7, with D possibly TRBD1 on 5 matching bases. Germline CDR1 reads SGHNT; CDR2 reads YENEEA. V was cut by 5 bases and J by 1 base, with 15 bases left in between. The CDR3 contains 15 residues. Written as DNA, the CDR3 is TGTGCCAGCAGCGCCAGGGCCCGAATATCCTACGAGCAGTACTTC. It is translated as CASSARARISYEQYF.

This clone was picked up a small number of times. The V and J genes are TRBV4-1 and TRBJ2-7; D is possibly TRBD2 (6 bases). Germline V gives CDR1 MGHRA, CDR2 YSYEKL. V was pared by 0 bases and J by 3 bases, with 12 bases between. The CDR3 extends over 15 amino acids. CDR3 bases: TGCGCCAGCAGCCAAGATGACCGGGGGATCTACGAGCAGTACTTC. Residues: CASSQDDRGIYEQYF.

The chain carries TRBV7-8 and TRBJ1-1, with 8 bases aligning to TRBD1. Unmatched junction bases numbered 12, after V lost 5 bases and J lost 10 bases. The CDR3 spans 14 residues. The V gene's germline CDR1 is SGHVS and CDR2 FQNEAQ. The CDR3 DNA reads as TGTGCCAGCAGCACCTACCAGGGGGCTATTGGAGCTTTCTTT. Protein product: CASSTYQGAIGAFF.

This clone has more than one count but fewer than ten. The chain is built from TRBV5-1 and TRBJ2-1; TRBD1 agrees at 9 bases. The V and J ends lost 4 bases and 4 bases, in that order; junction bases with no gene match: 3. The CDR3 is 14 amino acids. CDR1 is SGHRS, CDR2 YFSETQ, per germline. CDR3 sequence: CASSPGTGYNEQFF. CDR3 nucleotides: TGCGCCAGCAGCCCGGGGACAGGGTACAATGAGCAGTTCTTC.

This clone was recorded a few times. The chain links TRBV18 to TRBJ2-3; TRBD1 aligns across 8 bases. The CDR3 totals 16 residues. Losses at the gene ends were 1 base for V and 3 bases for J; bases not matched to a gene: 6. CDR1 KGHSH and CDR2 LQKENI come from the germline V gene. CDR3 in DNA: TGTGCCAGCTCACCACGGCCGAGACAGGGGACAGATACGCAGTATTTT. This encodes CASSPRPRQGTDTQYF.

The rearrangement uses TRBV5-6 and TRBJ2-7, with D possibly TRBD1 on 6 matching bases. Trimming cost V 1 base and J 7 bases, with 15 bases left between them. The CDR3 has 14 residues. Germline CDR1 SGHDT, CDR2 YYEEEE. The CDR3 DNA follows: TGTGCCAGCAGCTTGTTACAGGGTCTGGGAGAGCAGTACTTC. Translating gives CASSLLQGLGEQYF.

The chain employs TRBV11-2 and TRBJ2-3; TRBD2 aligns across 8 bases. Germline CDR1 and CDR2: SGHAT and FQNNGV. The junction had 12 bases not matched to a gene; V was cut back by 5 bases and J by 2 bases. The CDR3 has 17 amino acids. CDR3 nucleotides: TGTGCCAGCAGCCCACTTGTTACTAGCGGACTCACAGATACGCAGTATTTT. It translates to CASSPLVTSGLTDTQYF.

The V call is TRBV19, the J call TRBJ2-1, with D possibly being TRBD2 (6 bases). Per the germline V gene, CDR1 is LNHDA and CDR2 is SQIVND (reference sequence). The CDR3 totals 18 residues. V was shortened by 0 bases and J by 1 base, with 16 bases between the two germline ends. CDR3 DNA: TGTGCCAGTAGTATAGATCCCCCGGGACTTCTATCCTACAATGAGCAGTTCTTC. Translation: CASSIDPPGLLSYNEQFF.

The rearrangement joins TRBV15 to TRBJ2-1; D is unresolved. Germline values: CDR1 LNHNV, CDR2 YYDKDF (reference sequence). CDR3 length: 16 amino acids. The V end was cut by 1 base, the J end by 4 bases, with 14 bases between. The CDR3 DNA is TGTGCCACCAGCAGAGGCACTGGCGGAGTTTACAATGAGCAGTTCTTC. This sequence encodes CATSRGTGGVYNEQFF.

The V call is TRBV7-2, the J call TRBJ2-2; D ambiguous. CDR3 length equals 13 residues. The V gene lost 2 bases and the J gene lost 6 bases, with 7 bases spanning the gap. Germline loops: CDR1 SGHTA, CDR2 FQGNSA. The CDR3 spells CASSLTAAGELFF. For the CDR3, the DNA is TGTGCCAGCAGCTTAACGGCGGCCGGGGAGCTGTTTTTT.

This clone was seen more than once but under ten times. The chain has TRBV5-1 and TRBJ2-5, with 9 positions matching TRBD2. The CDR3 loop spans 17 amino acids. The ends lost 1 base at V and 4 bases at J; junction bases unmatched: 11. Germline CDR1 is SGHRS and CDR2 is YFSETQ. In DNA, the CDR3 is TGCGCCAGCAGCTTGCCCGGACTAGCGATTGGTGGAGAGACCCAGTACTTC. The encoded protein is CASSLPGLAIGGETQYF. Full variable domain (remainder filled in from reference TRBV5-1 and TRBJ2-5): KAGVTQTPRYLIKTRGQQVTLSCSPISGHRSVSWYQQTPGQGLQFLFEYFSETQRNKGNFPGRFSGRQFSNSRSEMNVSTLELGDSALYLCASSLPGLAIGGETQYFGPGTRLLVL.

This CDR3 is CASSLSDPNEKLFF. CDR3 sequence (DNA): TGCGCCAGCAGCTTGAGCGACCCTAATGAAAAACTGTTTTTT. The chain combines TRBV5-1 with TRBJ1-4; D gene uncertain. The CDR3 loop spans 14 amino acids. Trimming took 1 base from V and 3 from J, leaving 7 bases between them. Germline CDR1 is SGHRS and CDR2 is YFSETQ.

The chain employs TRBV29-1 and TRBJ2-5; perhaps TRBD1 as D (5 bases). The length of the CDR3 is 12 residues. Germline V gene lookup returns CDR1 SQVTM and CDR2 ANQGSEA. V lost 8 bases and J lost 5, with 15 bases in between. This CDR3 is CSSIGVFETQYF. CDR3 DNA sequence: TGCAGCTCGATAGGGGTTTTTGAGACCCAGTACTTC.